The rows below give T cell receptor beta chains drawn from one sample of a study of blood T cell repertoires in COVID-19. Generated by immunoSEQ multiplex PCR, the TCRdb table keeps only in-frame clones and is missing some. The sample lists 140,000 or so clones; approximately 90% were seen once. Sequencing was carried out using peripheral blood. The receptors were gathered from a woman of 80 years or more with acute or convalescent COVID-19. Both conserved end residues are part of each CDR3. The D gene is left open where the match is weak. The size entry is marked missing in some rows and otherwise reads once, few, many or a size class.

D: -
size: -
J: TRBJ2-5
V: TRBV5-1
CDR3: CASSFRYSKETQYF
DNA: TGCGCCAGCAGCTTCCGTTATAGCAAAGAGACCCAGTACTTC

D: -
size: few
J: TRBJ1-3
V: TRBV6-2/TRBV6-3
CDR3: CASSYRLQGPIYF
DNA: TGTGCCAGCAGTTACCGCCTACAGGGACCCATATATTTT

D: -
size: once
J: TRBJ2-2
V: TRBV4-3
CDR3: CASSQEAAVWTTGELFF
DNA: TGCGCCAGCAGCCAAGAAGCGGCAGTGTGGACCACCGGGGAGCTGTTTTTT

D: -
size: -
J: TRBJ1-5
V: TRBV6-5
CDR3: CASSYGRASGQPQHF
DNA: TGTGCCAGCAGTTACGGCAGGGCCTCTGGTCAGCCCCAGCATTTT

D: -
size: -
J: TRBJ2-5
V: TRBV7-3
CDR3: CASSQDRQETQYF
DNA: TGTGCCAGCAGCCAAGATAGACAAGAGACCCAGTACTTC

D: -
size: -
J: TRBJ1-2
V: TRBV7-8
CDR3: CASSPRSGWAYGYTF
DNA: TGTGCCAGCAGCCCCCGTTCGGGGTGGGCCTATGGCTACACCTTC

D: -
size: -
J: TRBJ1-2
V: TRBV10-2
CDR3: CASSASRQPGSYGYTF
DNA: TGCGCCAGCAGTGCGTCCCGGCAGCCTGGGAGCTATGGCTACACCTTC

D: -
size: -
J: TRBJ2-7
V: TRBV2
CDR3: CASSEPRGELYEQYF
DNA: TGTGCCAGCAGTGAACCCAGGGGGGAACTCTACGAGCAGTACTTC

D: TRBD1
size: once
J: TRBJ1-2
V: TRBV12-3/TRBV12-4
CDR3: CASSRDSTYGYTF
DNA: TGTGCCAGCAGTCGGGACAGCACCTATGGCTACACCTTC

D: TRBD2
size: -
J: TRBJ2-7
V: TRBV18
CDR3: CASSPTSGRYEQYF
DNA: TGTGCCAGCTCACCGACTAGCGGGAGGTACGAGCAGTACTTC

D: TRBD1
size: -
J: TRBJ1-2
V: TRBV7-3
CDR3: CASSETGGADPYGYTF
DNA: TGTGCCAGCAGCGAGACAGGGGGCGCCGATCCCTATGGCTACACCTTC

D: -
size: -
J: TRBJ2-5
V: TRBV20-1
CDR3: CSASGQETQYF
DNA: TGCAGTGCTTCGGGCCAAGAGACCCAGTACTTC

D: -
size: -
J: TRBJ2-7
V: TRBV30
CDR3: CAWSVRGTDEQYF
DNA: TGTGCCTGGAGTGTGAGGGGGACGGACGAGCAGTACTTC

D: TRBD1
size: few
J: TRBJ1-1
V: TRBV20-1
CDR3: CSARGDREAFF
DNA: TGCAGTGCTAGAGGGGACAGGGAAGCTTTCTTT

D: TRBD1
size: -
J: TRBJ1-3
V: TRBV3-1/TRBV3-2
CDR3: CASSLRDRGNTIYF
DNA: TGTGCCAGCAGCCTTCGGGACAGGGGGAACACCATATATTTT

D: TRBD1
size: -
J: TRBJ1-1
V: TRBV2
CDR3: CASRRGQGVAEAFF
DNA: TGTGCCAGCAGACGGGGACAGGGGGTCGCTGAAGCTTTCTTT

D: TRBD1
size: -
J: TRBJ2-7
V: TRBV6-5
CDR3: CASSYSGTGGFEQYF
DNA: TGTGCCAGCAGTTACTCCGGGACAGGGGGATTCGAGCAGTACTTC

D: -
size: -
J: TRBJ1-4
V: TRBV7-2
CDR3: CASSLEQGWGEKLFF
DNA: TGTGCCAGCAGCTTAGAGCAGGGATGGGGTGAAAAACTGTTTTTT

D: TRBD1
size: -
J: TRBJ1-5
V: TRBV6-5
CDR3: CASRSGQGPNQPQHF
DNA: TGTGCCAGCAGATCTGGACAGGGGCCAAATCAGCCCCAGCATTTT

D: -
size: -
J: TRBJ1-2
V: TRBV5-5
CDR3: CASSSRIQDFYGYTF
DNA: TGTGCCAGCAGTTCCCGGATCCAGGACTTTTATGGCTACACCTTC

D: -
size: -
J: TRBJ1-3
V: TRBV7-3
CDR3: CASSLTPRNTIYF
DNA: TGTGCCAGCAGCTTAACCCCGAGGAACACCATATATTTT

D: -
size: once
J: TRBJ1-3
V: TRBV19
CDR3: CASSPGRERLSGNTIYF
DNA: TGTGCCAGTAGTCCCGGGAGGGAGCGGCTCTCTGGAAACACCATATATTTT

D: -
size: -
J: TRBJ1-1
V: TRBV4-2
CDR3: CASSHGPVNTEAFF
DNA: TGTGCCAGCAGCCATGGGCCAGTGAACACTGAAGCTTTCTTT

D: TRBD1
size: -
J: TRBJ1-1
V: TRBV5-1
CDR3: CASSWTGLNTEAFF
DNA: TGCGCCAGCAGCTGGACAGGGTTGAACACTGAAGCTTTCTTT

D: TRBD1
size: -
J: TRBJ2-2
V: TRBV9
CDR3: CASSARTGGPGELFF
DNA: TGTGCCAGCAGCGCACGGACAGGGGGCCCCGGGGAGCTGTTTTTT

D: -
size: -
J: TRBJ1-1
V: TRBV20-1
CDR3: CSASQGQNTEAFF
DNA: TGCAGTGCTAGTCAGGGGCAGAACACTGAAGCTTTCTTT

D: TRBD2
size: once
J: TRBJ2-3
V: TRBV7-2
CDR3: CASSFGGLAGFTDTQYF
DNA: TGTGCCAGCAGCTTCGGGGGACTAGCGGGGTTCACAGATACGCAGTATTTT

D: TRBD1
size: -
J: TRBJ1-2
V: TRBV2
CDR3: CASRAIQGAAGYTF
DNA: TGTGCCAGCAGGGCAATACAGGGGGCGGCTGGCTACACCTTC

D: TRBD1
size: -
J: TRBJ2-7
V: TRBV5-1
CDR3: CASSLASGQGTYEQYF
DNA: TGCGCCAGCAGCTTGGCCTCGGGACAGGGTACCTACGAGCAGTACTTC

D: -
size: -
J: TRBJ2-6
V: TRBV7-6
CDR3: CASSLRGSSGANVLTF
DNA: TGTGCCAGCAGCTTAAGAGGGAGCTCTGGGGCCAACGTCCTGACTTTC

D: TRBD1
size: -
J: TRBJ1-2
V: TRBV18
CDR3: CASSPGTGGYYGYTF
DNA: TGTGCCAGCTCACCTGGGACAGGGGGGTACTATGGCTACACCTTC

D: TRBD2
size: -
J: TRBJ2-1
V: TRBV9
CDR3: CASSALAGVLNEQFF
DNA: TGTGCCAGCAGCGCTCTAGCGGGGGTCCTCAATGAGCAGTTCTTC

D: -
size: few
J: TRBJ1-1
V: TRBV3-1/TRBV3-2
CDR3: CASSLQGFTEAFF
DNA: TGTGCCAGCAGCCTACAGGGTTTTACTGAAGCTTTCTTT

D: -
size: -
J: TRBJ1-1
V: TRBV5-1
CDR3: CASSFSRGDTEAFF
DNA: TGCGCCAGCAGCTTCTCCCGGGGGGACACTGAAGCTTTCTTT

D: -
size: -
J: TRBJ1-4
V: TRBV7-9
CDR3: CASSLATGPPTNEKLFF
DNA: TGTGCCAGCAGCTTAGCGACAGGCCCCCCAACTAATGAAAAACTGTTTTTT

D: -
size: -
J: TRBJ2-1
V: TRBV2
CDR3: CASTGTLINEQFF
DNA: TGTGCCAGCACCGGGACATTAATCAATGAGCAGTTCTTC

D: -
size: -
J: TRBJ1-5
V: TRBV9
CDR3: CASSGPGGAQHF
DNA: TGTGCCAGCAGCGGTCCCGGCGGGGCCCAGCATTTT

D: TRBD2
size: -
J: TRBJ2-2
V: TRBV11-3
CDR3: CASSKGGSGGEQTGELFF
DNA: TGTGCCAGCAGCAAAGGCGGTAGCGGGGGGGAGCAAACCGGGGAGCTGTTTTTT

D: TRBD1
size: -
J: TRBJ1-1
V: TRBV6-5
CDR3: CASRTRTGLDTEAFF
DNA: TGTGCCAGCAGGACAAGGACAGGGTTGGACACTGAAGCTTTCTTT

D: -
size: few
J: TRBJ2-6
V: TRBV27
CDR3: CASSTVTRISTSIHTGANVLTF
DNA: TGTGCCAGCAGTACAGTAACACGAATATCCACCTCCATACACACTGGGGCCAACGTCCTGACTTTC

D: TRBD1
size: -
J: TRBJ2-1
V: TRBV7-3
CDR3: CASSPQGQGTEQFF
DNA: TGTGCCAGCAGCCCCCAGGGACAGGGAACTGAGCAGTTCTTC

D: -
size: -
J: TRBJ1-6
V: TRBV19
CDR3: CASSTLRGGSPLHF
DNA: TGTGCCAGTAGTACCCTCCGGGGAGGATCACCCCTCCACTTT

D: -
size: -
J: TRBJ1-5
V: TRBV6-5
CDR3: CASSPQANSNQPQHF
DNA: TGTGCCAGCAGCCCACAGGCCAATAGCAATCAGCCCCAGCATTTT